This T cell receptor (beta chain) was sequenced in a study of T-cell memory formation after mild COVID-19. As for the study in general: Most TCR clusters belonged to a single donor.

Points from the study as a whole: The appearance of some responding clones in pre-infection memory suggested that cross-reactive memory joined. CD4+ bias marked clones expanding day 15 to 37, unlike balanced contracting clones. CD4+ contracting clones were mainly CM and EM; CD8+ ones, EMRA.

With 2 bases removed from V and 0 bases from J, the gap between germline ends came to 10 bases. The CDR3 consists of 15 residues. Germline V gene lookup returns CDR1 MNHEY and CDR2 SMNVEV (reference sequence). From the 5' RACE reads, TCRdb called clonotypes with MiXCR, one entry per CDR3 protein. The table includes about 350,000 distinct CDR3 sequences, 20% detected once. Comments on this clonotype: Its antigen is unidentified.

This chain joins TRBV27 and TRBJ1-1, with D maybe TRBD1 (6 bases). What was sequenced was PBMCs or a T cell subset sorted from them (not recorded which). This receptor was obtained from a man aged 18 to 29 who had mild COVID-19 (a few samples of this study predate the infection). Cell type and time point are not known. CDR3 bases: TGTGCCAGCAGTTTAGAAAGGGGGATGAACACTGAAGCTTTCTTT. Protein product: CASSLERGMNTEAFF.